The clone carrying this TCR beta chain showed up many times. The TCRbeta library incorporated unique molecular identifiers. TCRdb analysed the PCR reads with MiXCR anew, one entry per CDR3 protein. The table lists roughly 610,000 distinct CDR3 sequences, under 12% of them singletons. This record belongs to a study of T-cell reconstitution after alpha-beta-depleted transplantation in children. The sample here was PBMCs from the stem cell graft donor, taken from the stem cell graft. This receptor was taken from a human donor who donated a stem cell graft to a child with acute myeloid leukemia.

The CDR3, as DNA: TGTGCCAGCAGCGTGGGTACAGGACTGATGAACACTGAAGCTTTCTTT. This gives the protein CASSVGTGLMNTEAFF. This chain joins TRBV9 and TRBJ1-1, with D tentatively TRBD1 (5 bases). V dropped 2 bases and J dropped 0 bases, with 14 bases sitting between them. The CDR3 totals 16 residues. CDR1 and CDR2 (germline): SGDLS, YYNGEE. Filled out from reference TRBV9 and TRBJ1-1, the complete variable domain reads DSGVTQTPKHLITATGQRVTLRCSPRSGDLSVYWYQQSLDQGLQFLIQYYNGEERAKGNILERFSAQQFPDLHSELNLSSLELGDSALYFCASSVGTGLMNTEAFFGQGTRLTVV.